The rows below give T cell receptor beta chains drawn from one sample of a study of blood T cells in healthy people across ages. MiXCR, run by TCRdb on the 5' RACE reads, gives a single entry per CDR3 protein. The sample has some 1.5 million distinct CDR3 sequences, approximately 30% seen once; the top ten hold approximately 7.7%. Material: blood. Receptors were obtained from a woman under 40 in good health. Both conserved end residues are part of each CDR3. D genes are given only for firm matches. The listing skips clone size in some rows; elsewhere it reads once, few, many or a size class.

CDR3,DNA,J,size,V,D
CASSEDRIVGDTQYF,TGTGCCAGCAGCGAGGACAGGATAGTAGGGGATACGCAGTATTTT,TRBJ2-3,many,TRBV12-3/TRBV12-4,TRBD1
CASSLAPSQGAVSYEQYF,TGCGCCAGCAGCTTGGCTCCTTCTCAGGGGGCAGTAAGCTACGAGCAGTACTTC,TRBJ2-7,-,TRBV5-1,TRBD1
CASSFGLGINTGELFF,TGTGCCAGCAGTTTTGGGTTAGGGATAAACACCGGGGAGCTGTTTTTT,TRBJ2-2,-,TRBV12-3/TRBV12-4,-
CASTRVSSGANVLTF,TGTGCCAGTACCCGCGTAAGCTCTGGGGCCAACGTCCTGACTTTC,TRBJ2-6,-,TRBV19,-
CASIRDGSSYEQYF,TGTGCCAGCATCCGGGACGGGAGCTCCTACGAGCAGTACTTC,TRBJ2-7,-,TRBV12-3/TRBV12-4,-
CASSRLAGDAYEQYF,TGTGCCAGCAGCCGACTAGCGGGCGATGCCTACGAGCAGTACTTC,TRBJ2-7,-,TRBV9,TRBD2
CAWSSAGGFTDTQYF,TGTGCCTGGAGTTCGGCGGGAGGCTTCACAGATACGCAGTATTTT,TRBJ2-3,-,TRBV30,TRBD2
CSARRLGASGIDERFF,TGCAGTGCTAGGAGGCTTGGGGCTAGCGGGATAGATGAGCGGTTCTTC,TRBJ2-1,-,TRBV20-1,TRBD2
CSARDQGLPRTQYF,TGCAGTGCTAGAGATCAGGGCCTCCCCCGGACCCAGTACTTC,TRBJ2-5,few,TRBV20-1,-
CASSYSGRDTGELFF,TGTGCCAGCAGTTATAGCGGGAGGGACACCGGGGAGCTGTTTTTT,TRBJ2-2,-,TRBV6-6,TRBD2
CASSWGTGRGETQYF,TGTGCCAGCAGCTGGGGGACAGGGCGGGGAGAGACCCAGTACTTC,TRBJ2-5,many,TRBV7-2,TRBD1
CSAPKRVDTEAFF,TGCAGTGCCCCAAAAAGGGTTGACACTGAAGCTTTCTTT,TRBJ1-1,-,TRBV20-1,-
CASSLQGGDTQYF,TGTGCCAGCAGCTTACAAGGAGGAGATACGCAGTATTTT,TRBJ2-3,many,TRBV7-2,-
CASSSPSGPRETQYF,TGTGCCAGCAGCTCACCTAGCGGCCCTCGAGAGACCCAGTACTTC,TRBJ2-5,many,TRBV7-2,TRBD2
CASRKQETQYF,TGCGCCAGTAGAAAGCAAGAGACCCAGTACTTC,TRBJ2-5,many,TRBV10-1,-
CASSLAGGLAGELFF,TGTGCCAGCAGTTTGGCGGGGGGTCTTGCCGGGGAGCTGTTTTTT,TRBJ2-2,few,TRBV12-3/TRBV12-4,TRBD2
CASRLYAGTQPRGGYTF,TGTGCCAGCAGATTATATGCCGGGACACAGCCCCGGGGAGGCTACACCTTC,TRBJ1-2,once,TRBV5-6,-
CASGAGPTNNEQFF,TGTGCCAGCGGAGCGGGACCAACAAACAATGAGCAGTTCTTC,TRBJ2-1,-,TRBV7-9,TRBD2
CASSSPQELEETQYF,TGTGCCAGCAGTTCTCCACAAGAGTTGGAAGAGACCCAGTACTTC,TRBJ2-5,few,TRBV12-3/TRBV12-4,-
CSATKLGDNIQYF,TGCAGTGCAACCAAGCTCGGGGATAACATTCAGTACTTC,TRBJ2-4,many,TRBV20-1,-
CSALSGGAYEQYF,TGCAGTGCTCTTAGCGGGGGAGCCTACGAGCAGTACTTC,TRBJ2-7,many,TRBV20-1,TRBD2
CASSSLATNEKLFF,TGTGCCAGCAGTTCTTTAGCAACTAATGAAAAACTGTTTTTT,TRBJ1-4,few,TRBV6-6,-
CASSLGAPGRGYEQYF,TGTGCCAGCAGTTTAGGAGCGCCGGGACGTGGCTACGAGCAGTACTTC,TRBJ2-7,few,TRBV12-3/TRBV12-4,-
CASKQGENQPQHF,TGCGCCAGCAAACAGGGTGAAAATCAGCCCCAGCATTTT,TRBJ1-5,-,TRBV5-1,-
CASRPDRATEAFF,TGTGCCAGCAGACCAGACAGGGCCACTGAAGCTTTCTTT,TRBJ1-1,-,TRBV7-9,TRBD1
CASGGSSLQETQYF,TGTGCCAGCGGAGGGTCGTCCCTCCAAGAGACCCAGTACTTC,TRBJ2-5,few,TRBV6-2/TRBV6-3,-
CAIREGNTYEQYF,TGTGCCATCAGGGAGGGCAATACCTACGAGCAGTACTTC,TRBJ2-7,-,TRBV10-3,-
CASSSTDRDYGYTF,TGCGCCAGCAGCTCGACCGACAGGGATTATGGCTACACCTTC,TRBJ1-2,-,TRBV5-1,TRBD1
CASSPSMGGMNTEAFF,TGTGCCAGCAGCCCGTCCATGGGGGGGATGAACACTGAAGCTTTCTTT,TRBJ1-1,-,TRBV7-9,-
CASSGFGPSGGATDTQYF,TGTGCCAGCAGCGGATTCGGGCCTAGCGGGGGGGCCACAGATACGCAGTATTTT,TRBJ2-3,few,TRBV7-9,TRBD2
CASSPQGQGPNEQFF,TGTGCCAGCTCACCACAGGGGCAGGGGCCGAATGAGCAGTTCTTC,TRBJ2-1,-,TRBV18,-
CASGELGTSTDTQYF,TGTGCTAGTGGTGAACTCGGGACAAGCACAGATACGCAGTATTTT,TRBJ2-3,-,TRBV12-5,-
CASTSMGGTDTQYF,TGTGCCAGCACCTCTATGGGAGGCACAGATACGCAGTATTTT,TRBJ2-3,few,TRBV2,-
CAGSLDGTGYNEQFF,TGCGCCGGCAGCTTGGACGGGACAGGGTACAATGAGCAGTTCTTC,TRBJ2-1,-,TRBV5-1,TRBD1
CASRGVAYGYTF,TGTGCCAGCAGAGGGGTGGCCTATGGCTACACCTTC,TRBJ1-2,few,TRBV12-3/TRBV12-4,-
CASWRASGDSSYNEQFF,TGCGCCAGCTGGCGGGCTAGCGGGGATAGCTCCTACAATGAGCAGTTCTTC,TRBJ2-1,-,TRBV5-1,TRBD2
CASSDAGTGWQPQHF,TGTGCCAGCAGTGATGCCGGGACAGGGTGGCAGCCCCAGCATTTT,TRBJ1-5,-,TRBV12-3/TRBV12-4,TRBD1
CASSYLRQGRETQYF,TGTGCCAGCAGTTACCTTCGGCAGGGCCGAGAGACCCAGTACTTC,TRBJ2-5,many,TRBV6-5,-
CSASPDSNQPQHF,TGCAGTGCTAGTCCTGATAGCAATCAGCCCCAGCATTTT,TRBJ1-5,few,TRBV20-1,-
CASSRTTGIEKLFF,TGTGCCAGCAGTAGAACGACAGGGATTGAAAAACTGTTTTTT,TRBJ1-4,-,TRBV12-3/TRBV12-4,TRBD1
CAWSGTSQVGELFF,TGTGCCTGGAGCGGGACTAGTCAGGTCGGGGAGCTGTTTTTT,TRBJ2-2,-,TRBV30,TRBD2
CASSWDSPRGDEQFF,TGTGCCAGTAGTTGGGACAGTCCACGGGGCGATGAGCAGTTCTTC,TRBJ2-1,few,TRBV19,TRBD1
CASSYSAGVDTEAFF,TGTGCCAGCAGTTACTCGGCGGGGGTAGACACTGAAGCTTTCTTT,TRBJ1-1,-,TRBV6-5,-
CASSTSQGAREKLFF,TGCGCCAGCAGCACCTCACAGGGGGCGCGTGAAAAACTGTTTTTT,TRBJ1-4,few,TRBV5-1,TRBD1
CASSLGQVNYEQYF,TGTGCCAGCAGTTTAGGGCAGGTGAACTACGAGCAGTACTTC,TRBJ2-7,many,TRBV12-3/TRBV12-4,-
CRVARLGGQYF,TGCAGGGTGGCCAGGCTGGGCGGGCAGTACTTC,TRBJ2-5,-,TRBV20-1,-
CASSPELAGGWVNEQFF,TGTGCCAGCAGTCCAGAACTAGCGGGAGGTTGGGTCAATGAGCAGTTCTTC,TRBJ2-1,-,TRBV6-1,TRBD2